This is a list of T cell receptor beta chains from one sample in a study of T cell responses to AZD1222 COVID-19 vaccine. The protocol was immunoSEQ multiplex PCR, while the TCRdb copy is restricted to in-frame clones and leaves out a portion. The sample shows around 150,000 clones, about nine tenths of them seen only once. The sample here was peripheral blood, taken on day 0 of AZD1222 vaccination. These receptor sequences come from an adult in good health. The CDR3 runs from the conserved cysteine through the conserved F or W. Fields, in order: D gene, CDR3 length, clone size, V gene, J gene, CDR3 protein, CDR3 DNA. A D gene is named only where the DNA matches it firmly. For some rows the clone size is stated as once, few or many, or as a class when expanded; others skip it.

TRBD1,16,.,TRBV5-1,TRBJ1-1,CASSQRTGVENTEAFF,TGCGCCAGCAGCCAAAGGACAGGGGTCGAAAACACTGAAGCTTTCTTT
.,13,.,TRBV24-1,TRBJ1-1,CATSNRRNTEAFF,TGTGCCACCAGTAACAGGCGGAACACTGAAGCTTTCTTT
.,15,once,TRBV5-1,TRBJ2-1,CASSPGPEGANEQFF,TGCGCCAGCAGCCCCGGCCCTGAAGGGGCTAATGAGCAGTTCTTC
.,12,.,TRBV5-5,TRBJ1-5,CASSPENQPQHF,TGTGCCAGCAGCCCGGAGAATCAGCCCCAGCATTTT
.,17,.,TRBV4-1,TRBJ2-4,CASSQIDLVAGGNIQYF,TGCGCCAGCAGCCAGATTGATTTGGTGGCGGGTGGAAACATTCAGTACTTC
.,14,.,TRBV5-8,TRBJ1-2,CASSAPGRFYGYTF,TGTGCCAGCAGCGCCCCGGGACGGTTCTATGGCTACACCTTC
TRBD2,17,.,TRBV6-1,TRBJ2-5,CASSEYTSGGAEETQYF,TGTGCCAGCAGTGAATACACTAGCGGGGGGGCCGAGGAGACCCAGTACTTC
TRBD2,12,.,TRBV3-1/TRBV3-2,TRBJ2-3,CASSSWGGTQYF,TGTGCCAGCAGCTCTTGGGGGGGTACGCAGTATTTT
.,17,.,TRBV6-6,TRBJ2-1,CASSPPRGRVPEDEQFF,TGTGCCAGCAGTCCCCCCCGAGGACGCGTCCCCGAAGATGAGCAGTTCTTC
.,15,.,TRBV5-6,TRBJ1-1,CASSLPGTMNTEAFF,TGTGCCAGCAGCTTACCCGGGACCATGAACACTGAAGCTTTCTTT
.,16,.,TRBV5-8,TRBJ1-5,CASSLYQGEINQPQHF,TGTGCCAGCAGCTTGTACCAGGGAGAGATAAATCAGCCCCAGCATTTT
TRBD2,17,.,TRBV6-6,TRBJ2-3,CASSRLAGNDGTDTQYF,TGTGCCAGCAGTCGACTAGCGGGGAATGACGGCACAGATACGCAGTATTTT
TRBD1,15,.,TRBV19,TRBJ1-4,CASSMGGQGSEKLFF,TGTGCCAGTAGCATGGGCGGACAGGGGAGTGAAAAACTGTTTTTT
TRBD1,15,.,TRBV10-3,TRBJ1-3,CAISRQGRTGNTIYF,TGTGCCATCAGTCGACAGGGGAGGACTGGAAACACCATATATTTT
TRBD1,15,.,TRBV5-8,TRBJ1-6,CASSSGQGFYSPLHF,TGTGCCAGCAGCTCGGGACAGGGATTCTACTCACCCCTCCACTTT
.,13,.,TRBV18,TRBJ2-7,CASSRSVAYEQYF,TGTGCCAGCTCTCGCTCTGTTGCCTACGAGCAGTACTTC
TRBD1,16,.,TRBV28,TRBJ2-3,CASSFPRQGVPDTQYF,TGTGCCAGCAGTTTCCCGCGGCAGGGGGTTCCAGATACGCAGTATTTT
.,15,.,TRBV7-8,TRBJ2-6,CASSFPQAGANVLTF,TGTGCCAGCAGCTTTCCCCAAGCTGGGGCCAACGTCCTGACTTTC
.,15,.,TRBV24-1,TRBJ2-3,CATSETTDSPSTQYF,TGTGCCACCAGTGAAACCACGGACAGTCCGAGTACGCAGTATTTT
.,16,.,TRBV4-1,TRBJ2-7,CASSQGSQQGPYEQYF,TGCGCCAGCAGCCAAGGGTCCCAACAGGGACCCTACGAGCAGTACTTC
TRBD1,17,.,TRBV4-1,TRBJ1-5,CASSITYYGTGNQPQHF,TGCGCCAGCAGCATCACCTATTACGGGACAGGCAATCAGCCCCAGCATTTT
TRBD1,15,.,TRBV10-3,TRBJ2-1,CAISDDPRQGNEQFF,TGTGCCATCAGTGACGACCCCCGACAGGGCAATGAGCAGTTCTTC
.,13,.,TRBV6-6,TRBJ1-2,CASSIGPPGGYTF,TGTGCCAGCAGTATTGGTCCACCGGGTGGCTACACCTTC
.,16,.,TRBV6-5,TRBJ1-3,CASSYTYRAGENTIYF,TGTGCCAGCAGTTACACATACAGGGCCGGGGAAAACACCATATATTTT
TRBD2,16,.,TRBV5-6,TRBJ2-2,CASSAPIAGNTGELFF,TGTGCCAGCAGCGCCCCAATAGCGGGAAACACCGGGGAGCTGTTTTTT
.,14,.,TRBV19,TRBJ2-6,CASKGISGANVLTF,TGTGCCAGCAAAGGGATCTCTGGGGCCAACGTCCTGACTTTC
.,14,.,TRBV5-1,TRBJ2-1,CASSLGVYDNEQFF,TGCGCCAGCAGCTTGGGGGTCTATGACAATGAGCAGTTCTTC
.,14,.,TRBV29-1,TRBJ1-1,CSSTGAWGNTEAFF,TGCAGCTCCACAGGCGCGTGGGGTAACACTGAAGCTTTCTTT
.,15,.,TRBV3-1/TRBV3-2,TRBJ2-5,CASTDEGGLGETQYF,TGTGCCAGCACGGATGAGGGGGGCCTCGGAGAGACCCAGTACTTC
TRBD1,15,.,TRBV4-2,TRBJ1-5,CASSPKDREGQPQHF,TGTGCCAGCAGCCCGAAGGACAGGGAGGGGCAGCCCCAGCATTTT
TRBD1,16,.,TRBV5-1,TRBJ1-2,CASSLAYRGRDYGYTF,TGCGCCAGCAGCTTGGCTTACAGGGGGCGCGACTATGGCTACACCTTC
.,15,.,TRBV30,TRBJ1-1,CAVDGGTVSNTEAFF,TGTGCCGTGGACGGGGGGACTGTGTCGAACACTGAAGCTTTCTTT
TRBD2,15,.,TRBV7-3,TRBJ2-5,CASSLTGLAGEAQYF,TGTGCCAGCAGCTTAACAGGACTAGCGGGGGAAGCCCAGTACTTC